This passage covers 27 T cell receptor beta chains from one sample sequenced in a study of blood T cell repertoires in COVID-19. TCRdb's table, derived via immunoSEQ multiplex PCR, lists solely in-frame clones and lacks some. The sample lists around 260,000 clones; about 81% were seen once. The sample consisted of PBMCs or T cells enriched from blood (not recorded which). Source of these receptors: a man between 25 and 39 years old with acute COVID-19.

V gene TRBV27 combines with J gene TRBJ1-1, with a weak D call TRBD1 (6 bases). The CDR3 contains 12 residues. Germline assignment: CDR1 MNHEY and CDR2 SMNVEV (reference sequence). With 5 bases removed from V and 8 bases from J, the gap between germline ends came to 12 bases. The CDR3 is CASSPRTAEAFF. DNA of the CDR3: TGTGCCAGCAGTCCAAGGACAGCCGAAGCTTTCTTT.

V is TRBV5-1 and J is TRBJ1-1, with 7 bases aligning to TRBD1. CDR1 and CDR2 (germline): SGHRS, YFSETQ. V was pared by 1 base and J by 4 bases, with 1 base of the junction left unmatched. The CDR3 has 13 amino acids. In DNA form, the CDR3 reads TGCGCCAGCAGCTTGAGGACAGGCACTGAAGCTTTCTTT. The encoded protein is CASSLRTGTEAFF.

CDR3 protein: CSHYRLAGFDEQFF. The CDR3 DNA sequence: TGCAGCCACTATAGACTAGCGGGTTTCGATGAGCAGTTCTTC. The V gene is TRBV29-1, the J gene TRBJ2-1; 10 bases map to TRBD2. J gave up 8 bases and V 8 bases, and 12 bases lay outside the gene matches. CDR3 length equals 14 residues. The germline V gene encodes CDR1 SQVTM and CDR2 ANQGSEA.

The V call is TRBV19, the J call TRBJ1-4, with unresolved D. The germline gives CDR1 LNHDA, CDR2 SQIVND (reference sequence). The V end was cut by 6 bases, the J end by 4 bases, with 9 bases between. This CDR3 is built from 13 residues. CDR3 region: CASSREINEKLFF. The CDR3 DNA sequence: TGTGCCAGTAGCCGGGAAATTAATGAAAAACTGTTTTTT. The variable domain in full, with the rest retrieved from reference TRBV19 and TRBJ1-4, is DGGITQSPKYLFRKEGQNVTLSCEQNLNHDAMYWYRQDPGQGLRLIYYSQIVNDFQKGDIAEGYSVSREKKESFPLTVTSAQKNPTAFYLCASSREINEKLFFGSGTQLSVL.

J is TRBJ2-5 and V is TRBV3-1 (or the pseudogene TRBV3-2); 10 bases match TRBD1. V shed 0 bases, J shed 1 base, and the junction held 5 bases outside the gene matches. The length of the CDR3 is 17 residues. Germline V gene sequence: CDR1 LGHDT, CDR2 YNNKEL (reference sequence). The DNA for the CDR3 is TGTGCCAGCAGCCAAGATCGGGGGACAGGGGTCCAAGAGACCCAGTACTTC. Its protein product is CASSQDRGTGVQETQYF.

The rearrangement links TRBV28 to TRBJ2-7, with TRBD1 identical over 7 bases. The CDR3 runs to 13 residues. Germline CDR1 MDHEN, CDR2 SYDVKM. The junction had 4 bases not matched to a gene; V was cut back by 2 bases and J by 6 bases. This chain's CDR3 is CASSLGRGSEQYV. The CDR3 coding sequence is TGTGCCAGCAGTTTAGGCAGGGGGAGCGAGCAGTACGTC.

The chain combines TRBV19 with TRBJ2-1; 8 bases map to TRBD1. Unmatched junction bases numbered 10, after V lost 4 bases and J lost 14 bases. The CDR3 has 13 amino acids. Germline CDR1 LNHDA, CDR2 SQIVND (reference sequence). The DNA of the CDR3 is TGTGCCAGTAGTAGCCCGGGACAGGCTACGGAGTTCTTC. Translated, it gives CASSSPGQATEFF.

This clone appeared a few times. V gene TRBV3-1 (or the pseudogene TRBV3-2) combines with J gene TRBJ2-2; D perhaps matches TRBD2 (6 bases). Germline V gives CDR1 LGHDT, CDR2 YNNKEL (reference sequence). The CDR3 totals 13 residues. Deletions cut 4 bases from V and 7 bases from J, with 10 bases between. As DNA, the CDR3 is TGTGCCAGCAGCCCTACTAGCAGCGGGGAGCTGTTTTTT. This sequence encodes CASSPTSSGELFF.

This clone was counted once. This chain uses TRBV7-8 with TRBJ2-7; D unclear. V lost 1 base and J lost 5, with 9 bases in between. Germline lookup yields CDR1 SGHVS and CDR2 FQNEAQ. The CDR3 runs to 13 residues. The CDR3 sequence: CASSLDLRNEQYV. The CDR3 DNA follows: TGTGCCAGCAGCTTAGATCTGCGGAACGAGCAGTACGTC.

The J gene is TRBJ2-2, the V gene TRBV7-9; TRBD1 aligns across 7 bases. The germline V gene has CDR1 SEHNR and CDR2 FQNEAQ (reference sequence). The CDR3 has 15 residues. V lost 6 bases and J lost 6; bases outside the gene matches: 10. CDR3 loop: CASSSGQSFPGELFF. As DNA, the CDR3 is TGTGCCAGCAGTTCGGGACAGTCCTTCCCCGGGGAGCTGTTTTTT.

The chain has TRBV7-6 and TRBJ2-3; TRBD2 matches at 13 bases. V was pared by 5 bases and J by 1 base, with 3 bases of the junction left unmatched. Germline CDR1 SGHVS, CDR2 FNYEAQ. The CDR3 is 16 residues long. Here the CDR3 DNA reads TGTGCCAGCAGCCTCGGGACTAGCGGGGGCACAGATACGCAGTATTTT. This gives the protein CASSLGTSGGTDTQYF.

V usage is TRBV11-2 and J usage is TRBJ2-5, with no clear D. CDR3 size: 12 residues. Germline CDR1 and CDR2: SGHAT and FQNNGV. V was clipped by 5 bases and J by 4 bases, with 8 bases between them. The CDR3 nucleotides read TGTGCCAGCAGCCCTGGCCTAGAGACCCAGTACTTC. It is translated as CASSPGLETQYF.

The rearrangement links TRBV5-8 to TRBJ1-1; TRBD1 might be the D (5 bases). V shed 4 bases and J shed 0 bases, with 10 bases lying between them. This CDR3 region has 14 residues. Germline V gene data show CDR1 as SGHTS and CDR2 as YDEGEE. The DNA of the CDR3 is TGTGCCAGCAGCGCACCAGGGTTGAACACTGAAGCTTTCTTT. Amino acid sequence: CASSAPGLNTEAFF.

The CDR3 reads CASSQLGVGTEAFF. The DNA of the CDR3 is TGTGCCAGCAGCCAACTAGGGGTGGGCACTGAAGCTTTCTTT. The chain carries TRBV14 and TRBJ1-1; a weak D match, TRBD1 (5 bases). CDR3 length: 14 amino acids. Germline assignment: CDR1 SGHDN and CDR2 FVKESK. Trimming took 2 bases from V and 4 from J, leaving 11 bases between them.

This chain uses TRBV7-3 with TRBJ1-6; D ambiguous. The CDR3 covers 14 residues. V was cut by 1 base and J by 6 bases, with 7 bases left in between. The germline gives CDR1 SGHTA, CDR2 FQGTGA. CDR3 coding DNA: TGTGCCAGCAGCTTAAATGCGGTTAATTCACCCCTCCACTTT. It yields the protein CASSLNAVNSPLHF.

V usage is TRBV6-5 and J usage is TRBJ1-1; no clear D. Germline V gives CDR1 MNHEY, CDR2 SVGAGI. Trimming stripped 7 bases from V and 0 bases from J, with 15 bases between. This CDR3 has 15 amino acids. This CDR3 reads CASKWAEAMNTEAFF. The DNA for the CDR3 is TGTGCCAGCAAGTGGGCGGAGGCCATGAACACTGAAGCTTTCTTT.

This chain links TRBV2 with TRBJ1-2, with D uncertain. The germline gives CDR1 SNHLY, CDR2 FYNNEI. V was pared by 6 bases and J by 0 bases, with 11 bases between. The length of the CDR3 is 14 residues. CDR3 nucleotide sequence: TGTGCCAGCAGGGTGGACGGGACTAACTATGGCTACACCTTC. It is translated as CASRVDGTNYGYTF.

The chain links TRBV11-3 to TRBJ2-3, with TRBD2 matching over 8 bases. CDR1 and CDR2 (germline): SGHNT, YENEEA. The length of the CDR3 is 16 residues. J gave up 5 bases and V 1 base, and 8 bases lay outside the gene matches. The CDR3 bases are TGTGCCAGCAGCTTAGTTGCGGGAGGCCGGGGAGATACGCAGTATTTT. Translated: CASSLVAGGRGDTQYF.

The V and J genes are TRBV28 and TRBJ2-2; D perhaps matches TRBD1 (5 bases). CDR1 is MDHEN, CDR2 SYDVKM, per germline. Trimming removed 8 bases from V and 4 bases from J, with 14 bases in between. The CDR3 has 14 residues. The CDR3 spells CASLKQGTTGELFF. The CDR3 bases are TGTGCCAGCCTAAAGCAGGGAACCACCGGGGAGCTGTTTTTT.

The chain has TRBV4-2 and TRBJ1-4; TRBD1 agrees at 7 bases. The CDR3 runs to 17 residues. V lost 0 bases and J lost 8; bases outside the gene matches: 12. Looked up from germline, CDR1 is LGHNA and CDR2 is YNFKEQ. CDR3 loop: CASSQEQGTAVGEKLFF. CDR3 sequence (DNA): TGTGCCAGCAGCCAAGAACAGGGGACGGCCGTAGGGGAAAAACTGTTTTTT.

This clone was seen many times. CDR3 coding DNA: TGTGCCAGCAGTGACATCGCGGGGGGGCCCGAGACCCAGTACTTC. This encodes CASSDIAGGPETQYF. The chain carries TRBV6-1 and TRBJ2-5; 9 bases agree with TRBD2. CDR3 length: 15 residues. Germline-derived CDR1 and CDR2 are MNHNS and SASEGT. The V gene end was trimmed by 3 bases and the J gene end by 5 bases; junction bases not matched to a gene: 7.

This sequence joins TRBV10-1 and TRBJ1-1, with 7 bases aligning to TRBD1. The CDR3 is 14 residues long. The ends lost 6 bases at V and 4 bases at J; junction bases unmatched: 8. Germline assignment: CDR1 WNHNN and CDR2 SYGVQD (reference sequence). The CDR3 coding sequence is TGCGCCAGCAGCAGGGACAGTTCCTCCACTGAAGCTTTCTTT. Protein: CASSRDSSSTEAFF.

The chain is built from TRBV6-2 or TRBV6-3 and TRBJ1-1; D gene unclear. The germline CDR1 and CDR2 sequences are MNHEY and SVGEGT. Trimming took 6 bases from V and 0 from J, leaving 11 bases between them. The CDR3 sequence is 14 residues long. The CDR3 nucleotides are TGTGCCAGCAGCGCGCTGTCCCTGAACACTGAAGCTTTCTTT. This translates into CASSALSLNTEAFF.

The J gene is TRBJ2-7, the V gene TRBV5-1; maybe TRBD2 (6 bases). The CDR3 spans 13 residues. The V end lost 3 bases, the J end lost 4 bases, and 11 bases lay between the germline ends. Germline CDR1 reads SGHRS; CDR2 reads YFSETQ. CDR3: CASSWDWLYEQYV. The CDR3 bases are TGCGCCAGCAGCTGGGACTGGCTATACGAGCAGTACGTC.

The rearrangement uses TRBV18 and TRBJ2-5; 10 bases are a match to TRBD1. The germline V gene has CDR1 KGHSH and CDR2 LQKENI. Germline trimming cut 3 bases from V and 5 bases from J; bases unmatched to any gene: 6. The CDR3 has 15 residues. CDR3 DNA: TGTGCCAGCTCACCCGGACAGGGGGGAACGGAGACCCAGTACTTC. This codes for CASSPGQGGTETQYF. Looking up the rest from reference TRBV18 and TRBJ2-5 gives the full variable domain: NAGVMQNPRHLVRRRGQEARLRCSPMKGHSHVYWYRQLPEEGLKFMVYLQKENIIDESGMPKERFSAEFPKEGPSILRIQQVVRGDSAAYFCASSPGQGGTETQYFGPGTRLLVL.

The chain uses TRBV29-1 and TRBJ2-5, with TRBD2 identical over 7 bases. Per the germline V gene, CDR1 is SQVTM and CDR2 is ANQGSEA. This CDR3 region has 15 residues. Unmatched junction bases numbered 10, after V lost 1 base and J lost 5 bases. In nucleotides, the CDR3 is TGCAGCGTTGAAGGTCTAGTGCTCGGGGGGGAGACCCAGTACTTC. Amino acids: CSVEGLVLGGETQYF.

The rearrangement uses TRBV2 and TRBJ1-2, with a tentative D call TRBD1 (6 bases). V dropped 11 bases and J dropped 2 bases, with 18 bases sitting between them. CDR3 length: 14 amino acids. CDR1 is SNHLY, CDR2 FYNNEI, per germline. The CDR3: CAGSRGGRNYGYTF. The DNA for the CDR3 is TGTGCCGGCTCCCGGGGGGGGCGCAACTATGGCTACACCTTC. Variable domain in full (rest from reference TRBV2 and TRBJ1-2): EPEVTQTPSHQVTQMGQEVILRCVPISNHLYFYWYRQILGQKVEFLVSFYNNEISEKSEIFDDQFSVERPDGSNFTLKIRSTKLEDSAMYFCAGSRGGRNYGYTFGSGTRLTVV.